This T cell receptor beta chain came from a study of blood T cell repertoires in COVID-19. Study as a whole: Italy, Spain and the United States were the sources of the convalescent and acute COVID-19 samples.

Germline V gene sequence: CDR1 MNHEY, CDR2 SVGEGT. The CDR3 has 15 amino acids. V lost 4 bases and J lost 8; bases outside the gene matches: 11. Authors' processing steps: Quantification of nucleated cells was approximated via reference gene primer amplification. Here immunoSEQ multiplex PCR was the method, and the copy in TCRdb shows in-frame clones only, minus some. V and J calls and clone size are as listed in that table; D and trimming were resolved from the DNA. In the table there are roughly 340,000 clones, over 80% of which are singletons. V gene TRBV6-2 or TRBV6-3 combines with J gene TRBJ2-1; 7 positions match TRBD1. The sequenced sample was peripheral blood. The TCR originated in a woman between 45 and 65 years old with COVID-19, enrolled during active disease. The CDR3 is CASSSLGDSGYEQFF. The CDR3 DNA is TGTGCCAGCAGTTCCCTCGGGGACAGTGGTTATGAGCAGTTCTTC.